Included here is one TCR beta chain sequence, with context. Method: immunoSEQ multiplex PCR; TCRdb's copy keeps in-frame clones and lacks some. The sample consists of around 70,000 clones, roughly 92% of them appearing once. This specimen belongs to a study of T cell changes during pregnancy in multiple sclerosis. V lost 4 bases and J lost 6; bases outside the gene matches: 10. The V gene's germline CDR1 is SGDLS and CDR2 YYNGEE. This CDR3 has 14 residues. Sequencing used peripheral blood, obtained before pregnancy. This chain links TRBV9 with TRBJ2-7, with 7 bases that match TRBD2. This TCR came from a female donor with multiple sclerosis, enrolled in a pregnancy study. In DNA form, the CDR3 reads TGTGCCAGCAGCCCAGGACTAGTTGGGACCGAGCAGTACTTC. Protein sequence: CASSPGLVGTEQYF.